A single sample gave rise to the 30 T cell receptor beta chains below, sequenced in a study of cytomegalovirus exposure and HLA in healthy donors. The PCR had 60 Vbeta and 13 Jbeta primers. Assay: immunoSEQ multiplex PCR; the TCRdb copy retains only in-frame clones and omits some. The data show 130,000 or so clones, with around 84% seen just once and 2.5% to 3.5% held by the top ten. The specimen sequenced was PBMCs. The receptors here all came from a woman aged 18-29 years in good health and CMV-seropositive.

The chain recombines TRBV7-6 with TRBJ2-1, with 9 bases lining up with TRBD1. Germline V gene sequence: CDR1 SGHVS, CDR2 FNYEAQ. With 5 bases clipped from V and 3 bases from J, the junction kept 5 bases outside the gene matches. This CDR3 has 15 amino acids. The CDR3 nucleotides are TGTGCCAGCAGCCGCCGACAGGGGGTCTACAATGAGCAGTTCTTC. Protein: CASSRRQGVYNEQFF.

This clone was observed a handful of times. The rearrangement links TRBV7-6 to TRBJ2-3; 10 bases match TRBD1. V gave up 4 bases and J gave up 3 bases; unmatched junction bases: 4. The CDR3 contains 15 residues. Germline assignment: CDR1 SGHVS and CDR2 FNYEAQ. The DNA of the CDR3 is TGTGCCAGCAGCTCCGGACAGGGGGTGACAGATACGCAGTATTTT. Residues: CASSSGQGVTDTQYF.

This sequence joins TRBV6-5 and TRBJ2-1; D may be TRBD2 (6 bases). Trimming shortened V by 6 bases and J by 5 bases, and 17 bases separated the two germline ends. Germline V gene data show CDR1 as MNHEY and CDR2 as SVGAGI. This CDR3 spans 15 amino acids. CDR3 DNA: TGTGCCAGCAGGTTCGGGGACTTCCCCCACAATGAGCAGTTCTTC. Protein sequence: CASRFGDFPHNEQFF.

The chain uses TRBV5-6 and TRBJ1-6; D gene ambiguous. The length of the CDR3 is 19 residues. Trimming pared 0 bases from V and 2 bases from J, leaving 18 bases between. Germline CDR1 and CDR2: SGHDT and YYEEEE. The CDR3 loop is CASSLAQGRGGPYNSPLHF. The CDR3 DNA is TGTGCCAGCAGCTTGGCCCAAGGACGAGGAGGGCCCTATAATTCACCCCTCCACTTT.

The V call is TRBV7-9, the J call TRBJ1-5; 8 nucleotides align to TRBD1. Trimming cost V 0 bases and J 2 bases; bases outside gene matches: 6. Germline V gives CDR1 SEHNR, CDR2 FQNEAQ (reference sequence). The CDR3 consists of 17 residues. CDR3 sequence reads: CASSLAQGEIRNQPQHF. Written as DNA, the CDR3 is TGTGCCAGCAGCTTAGCACAGGGGGAAATACGCAATCAGCCCCAGCATTTT.

The gene calls are TRBV5-1 and TRBJ2-7; 7 nucleotides match TRBD1. Trimming at V came to 1 base and at J to 0 bases, leaving 4 bases not matched to a gene. The CDR3 extends over 15 amino acids. From germline, CDR1 is SGHRS and CDR2 YFSETQ. The CDR3 region is CASSLTQGNSYEQYF. CDR3 nucleotides: TGCGCCAGCAGCTTGACACAGGGGAACTCCTACGAGCAGTACTTC.

The chain has TRBV7-9 and TRBJ1-1; D unresolved. The germline CDR1 and CDR2 sequences are SEHNR and FQNEAQ (reference sequence). V lost 2 bases to trimming and J lost 1 base, with 11 bases between them. The CDR3 has 15 amino acids. The CDR3 is CASSLILAGNTEAFF. CDR3 coding DNA: TGTGCCAGCAGCTTAATTTTGGCAGGGAACACTGAAGCTTTCTTT.

This clone has a handful of counts. Here the CDR3 reads CATSRDGAPSGEQFF. DNA for the CDR3: TGTGCCACCAGCAGAGATGGGGCTCCCTCGGGTGAGCAGTTCTTC. The chain uses TRBV15 and TRBJ2-1, with D perhaps TRBD1 (5 bases). CDR1 and CDR2 (germline): LNHNV, YYDKDF (reference sequence). V lost 0 bases to trimming and J lost 9 bases, with 15 bases between them. The CDR3 loop spans 15 amino acids.

CDR3 sequence (DNA): TGTGCCATCAGTGAGGGACAGTCCTACGAGCAGTACTTC. Its protein is CAISEGQSYEQYF. V gene TRBV10-3 combines with J gene TRBJ2-7; D is possibly TRBD1 (6 bases). CDR1 is ENHRY, CDR2 SYGVKD, per germline. V lost 2 bases and J lost 1, with 6 bases in between. This CDR3 comprises 13 residues.

The chain has TRBV2 and TRBJ1-1; D possibly corresponds to TRBD1 (5 bases). Looked up from germline, CDR1 is SNHLY and CDR2 is FYNNEI. This CDR3 is 14 amino acids long. V lost 1 base to trimming and J lost 2 bases, with 8 bases between them. The CDR3 sequence: CASSEVQGNTEAFF. CDR3 DNA sequence: TGTGCCAGCAGTGAAGTGCAGGGAAACACTGAAGCTTTCTTT.

V usage is TRBV28 and J usage is TRBJ1-2; 9 bases agree with TRBD1. CDR3 length equals 15 residues. The germline V gene encodes CDR1 MDHEN and CDR2 SYDVKM. The trim removed 2 bases at V and 5 bases at J, leaving 6 bases unmatched. CDR3 nucleotide sequence: TGTGCCAGCAGTTTAAGCCAGGGACAGGGATATGGCTACACCTTC. Translating gives CASSLSQGQGYGYTF.

J is TRBJ1-2 and V is TRBV19, with TRBD1 as a possible D gene (5 bases). The V and J ends lost 5 bases and 10 bases respectively, with 23 bases between them. The CDR3 runs to 15 residues. Germline V CDR1 and CDR2: LNHDA, SQIVND (reference sequence). CDR3 loop: CASSPDPRLTDFYTF. The CDR3 bases are TGTGCCAGTAGTCCGGACCCCCGGTTGACAGACTTCTACACCTTC.

The rearrangement links TRBV6-5 to TRBJ2-1; TRBD2 agrees at 7 bases. CDR1 MNHEY and CDR2 SVGAGI come from the germline V gene. The CDR3 is 12 residues long. V gave up 7 bases and J gave up 6 bases; unmatched junction bases: 3. CDR3 in DNA: TGTGCCAGCATGGGACTAATCAATGAGCAGTTCTTC. It translates to CASMGLINEQFF.

The V call is TRBV5-6, the J call TRBJ1-1; D might be TRBD1 (5 bases). The length of the CDR3 is 16 residues. V was shortened by 0 bases and J by 0 bases, with 12 bases between the two germline ends. Germline V gene lookup returns CDR1 SGHDT and CDR2 YYEEEE. CDR3 residues: CASSLGQGIMNTEAFF. The CDR3 bases are TGTGCCAGCAGCTTGGGGCAGGGAATCATGAACACTGAAGCTTTCTTT. Filled out from reference TRBV5-6 and TRBJ1-1, the complete variable domain reads DAGVTQSPTHLIKTRGQQVTLRCSPKSGHDTVSWYQQALGQGPQFIFQYYEEEERQRGNFPDRFSGHQFPNYSSELNVNALLLGDSALYLCASSLGQGIMNTEAFFGQGTRLTVV.

The chain carries TRBV6-1 and TRBJ1-5; D is perhaps TRBD1 (5 bases). Deletions cut 8 bases from V and 0 bases from J, with 11 bases between. The germline V gene has CDR1 MNHNS and CDR2 SASEGT. This CDR3 comprises 14 residues. CDR3 amino acids: CASRGSGSNQPQHF. CDR3 DNA: TGTGCCAGCCGGGGGTCTGGTAGCAATCAGCCCCAGCATTTT.

The chain links TRBV10-2 to TRBJ1-1; D remains ambiguous. Germline CDR1 and CDR2: WSHSY and SAAADI. V was clipped by 3 bases and J by 3 bases, with 11 bases between them. CDR3 length: 14 amino acids. Here the CDR3 reads CASSEMEVDTEAFF. The DNA for the CDR3 is TGCGCCAGCAGTGAAATGGAGGTCGACACTGAAGCTTTCTTT.

This chain joins TRBV5-1 and TRBJ1-2; perhaps TRBD1 as D (6 bases). Between the trimmed V and J ends, which lost 1 base and 3 bases, there was a span of 10 bases. The CDR3 loop spans 14 amino acids. The germline V gene has CDR1 SGHRS and CDR2 YFSETQ. In DNA, the CDR3 is TGCGCCAGCAGCTTGTCTCCAGGGGACTATGGCTACACCTTC. It yields the protein CASSLSPGDYGYTF.

The V gene is TRBV4-1, the J gene TRBJ1-3; D not resolved. The germline V gene has CDR1 MGHRA and CDR2 YSYEKL. There are 11 residues in the CDR3. The V end lost 4 bases, the J end lost 4 bases, and 2 bases lay between the germline ends. The CDR3 spells CASSPGNTIYF. CDR3 DNA: TGCGCCAGCAGCCCGGGAAACACCATATATTTT.

The chain links TRBV7-9 to TRBJ2-1; 7 nucleotides line up with TRBD2. This CDR3 is 13 amino acids long. Losses at the gene ends were 4 bases for V and 4 bases for J; bases not matched to a gene: 1. Germline assignment: CDR1 SEHNR and CDR2 FQNEAQ (reference sequence). In DNA, the CDR3 is TGTGCCAGCAGCTGGGAGGGGTACAATGAGCAGTTCTTC. It codes for CASSWEGYNEQFF.

V gene TRBV6-5 combines with J gene TRBJ1-2, with 10 bases matching TRBD1. CDR3 length equals 13 residues. With V trimmed by 6 bases and J by 5 bases, 3 bases remained unmatched. CDR1 is MNHEY and CDR2 is SVGAGI in the germline V gene. CDR3: CASRRDRGYGYTF. CDR3 nucleotide sequence: TGTGCCAGCAGAAGGGACAGGGGATATGGCTACACCTTC.

This clone has only one observation. This chain uses TRBV5-4 with TRBJ1-3; maybe TRBD1 (5 bases). From germline, CDR1 is SGHNT and CDR2 YYREEE (reference sequence). The CDR3 totals 13 residues. The V end lost 3 bases, the J end lost 4 bases, and 8 bases lay between the germline ends. The CDR3 bases are TGTGCCAGCAGCTCCGGGGGGGGAAACACCATATATTTT. Encoded protein: CASSSGGGNTIYF.

This clone occurred a few times. V is TRBV4-1 and J is TRBJ2-1; 15 positions match TRBD2. The CDR3 length is 16 residues. Unmatched junction bases numbered 4, after V lost 4 bases and J lost 6 bases. Germline CDR1 is MGHRA and CDR2 is YSYEKL. CDR3 sequence: CASSPGLAGGLNEQFF. The CDR3 nucleotides read TGCGCCAGCAGCCCCGGACTAGCGGGGGGGCTCAATGAGCAGTTCTTC.

The CDR3 reads CASSESLNEQFF. CDR3 DNA sequence: TGTGCCAGCAGTGAGAGCCTCAATGAGCAGTTCTTC. V usage is TRBV27 and J usage is TRBJ2-1; D gene ambiguous. V was trimmed by 5 bases and J by 6 bases, leaving 8 bases between them. CDR1 and CDR2 from the germline V gene are MNHEY and SMNVEV (reference sequence). This CDR3 has 12 amino acids.

This chain links TRBV27 with TRBJ2-1; D possibly corresponds to TRBD2 (5 bases). From germline, CDR1 is MNHEY and CDR2 SMNVEV (reference sequence). Trimming stripped 2 bases from V and 0 bases from J, with 8 bases between. The CDR3 contains 15 residues. The CDR3 reads CASSLERISYNEQFF. The CDR3 nucleotides are TGTGCCAGCAGTTTAGAGCGGATCTCCTACAATGAGCAGTTCTTC.

This chain joins TRBV4-1 and TRBJ2-3; 15 bases agree with TRBD2. V dropped 3 bases and J dropped 6; count of bases not matched to a gene: 4. The CDR3 extends over 16 amino acids. In germline, CDR1 is MGHRA, CDR2 YSYEKL. The CDR3 is CASSHGTSGGPDTQYF. CDR3 nucleotides: TGCGCCAGCAGCCACGGGACTAGCGGGGGGCCGGATACGCAGTATTTT.

This clone was recorded a few times. The chain joins TRBV4-1 to TRBJ2-7; D gene uncertain. The CDR3 runs 14 residues. Trimming shortened V by 4 bases and J by 6 bases, and 16 bases separated the two germline ends. Germline-derived CDR1 and CDR2 are MGHRA and YSYEKL. CDR3 nucleotide sequence: TGCGCCAGCAGCCGCAAGTCCGAATTCGGCGAGCAGTACTTC. This encodes CASSRKSEFGEQYF.

V and J are TRBV6-1 and TRBJ2-3; tentative D call: TRBD2 (5 bases). CDR3 length equals 13 residues. Between the trimmed V and J ends, which lost 2 bases and 6 bases, there was a span of 9 bases. CDR1 is MNHNS and CDR2 is SASEGT in the germline V gene. Here the CDR3 DNA reads TGTGCCAGCAGTGAAACTAGACGGGATACGCAGTATTTT. It yields the protein CASSETRRDTQYF.

This clone was counted once. The V and J genes are TRBV7-9 and TRBJ2-7, with 9 bases matching TRBD2. Germline CDR1 reads SEHNR; CDR2 reads FQNEAQ (reference sequence). Trimming at V came to 2 bases and at J to 5 bases, leaving 4 bases not matched to a gene. The CDR3 length is 14 residues. In DNA, the CDR3 is TGTGCCAGCAGCTTAACAGCGGGGGGCCACGAGCAGTACTTC. Amino acids: CASSLTAGGHEQYF.

This chain connects TRBV30 to TRBJ2-2; unclear D gene. The CDR3 loop spans 13 amino acids. The germline V gene encodes CDR1 GTSNPN and CDR2 SVGIG (reference sequence). Trimming pared 4 bases from V and 3 bases from J, leaving 9 bases between. The DNA for the CDR3 is TGTGCCTGGAACGTCCAGGACACCGGGGAGCTGTTTTTT. This encodes CAWNVQDTGELFF.

The chain carries TRBV5-1 and TRBJ2-1, with D perhaps matching TRBD2 (6 bases). The CDR3 runs 15 residues. The V gene's germline CDR1 is SGHRS and CDR2 YFSETQ. V dropped 4 bases and J dropped 0 bases, with 11 bases sitting between them. The CDR3 here is CASSKDGSSYNEQFF. The DNA of the CDR3 is TGCGCCAGCAGCAAGGACGGGAGCTCCTACAATGAGCAGTTCTTC. Complete variable domain (other parts from reference TRBV5-1 and TRBJ2-1): KAGVTQTPRYLIKTRGQQVTLSCSPISGHRSVSWYQQTPGQGLQFLFEYFSETQRNKGNFPGRFSGRQFSNSRSEMNVSTLELGDSALYLCASSKDGSSYNEQFFGPGTRLTVL.